These T cell receptor beta chains were read from a single sample in a study of blood T cell repertoires in COVID-19. The method was immunoSEQ multiplex PCR; TCRdb's version includes in-frame clones alone and lacks a portion of them. Of 650,000 to 800,000 clones detected, around 89% appear once; the ten largest clones hold under 0.3%. The sample comprised peripheral blood. These receptors were collected from a young woman with acute or convalescent COVID-19. The CDR3 runs from the conserved cysteine through the conserved F or W. A D gene is named only where the DNA matches it firmly. Not all rows give a size; the values are once, few, many and, for expanded clones, a class.

NA TRBD1 TRBJ1-2 TRBV29-1 CSVEDPGQFVLYGYTF TGCAGCGTTGAAGATCCGGGACAGTTCGTCCTATATGGCTACACCTTC
once TRBD2 TRBJ2-1 TRBV11-2 CASSPGTSGVYNEQFF TGTGCCAGCAGCCCTGGGACTAGCGGGGTCTACAATGAGCAGTTCTTC
once NA TRBJ1-1 TRBV20-1 CSASEGRYTEAFF TGCAGTGCTAGTGAAGGGAGGTACACTGAAGCTTTCTTT
NA TRBD1 TRBJ1-2 TRBV24-1 CATSGTGYGYTF TGTGCCACCAGTGGGACAGGTTACGGCTACACCTTC
few NA TRBJ1-6 TRBV30 CAWSVLMRRNSPLHF TGTGCCTGGAGTGTACTTATGAGGAGGAATTCACCCCTCCACTTT
NA NA TRBJ1-5 TRBV2 CASRSLTANQPQHF TGTGCCAGCAGAAGCTTGACAGCGAATCAGCCCCAGCATTTT
few NA TRBJ1-2 TRBV11-2 CASSYRRGISNYGYTF TGTGCCAGCAGCTACCGGCGCGGCATTTCGAACTATGGCTACACCTTC
once NA TRBJ1-4 TRBV2 CASSDSAAKLFF TGTGCCAGCAGTGATTCGGCGGCAAAACTGTTTTTT
NA TRBD1 TRBJ2-3 TRBV5-1 CASSYATGKFIDTQYF TGCGCCAGCAGCTACGCGACAGGGAAGTTTATAGATACGCAGTATTTT
NA TRBD1 TRBJ1-6 TRBV7-3 CASSLGQDNSPLHF TGTGCCAGCAGCCTGGGACAGGATAATTCACCCCTCCACTTT
NA TRBD1 TRBJ1-1 TRBV10-3 CAISPLLTGASSEAFF TGTGCCATCAGCCCTCTGCTGACAGGGGCCTCCTCTGAGGCTTTCTTT
NA NA TRBJ1-1 TRBV19 CASSIWRVGTEAFF TGTGCCAGTAGTATTTGGAGGGTGGGCACTGAAGCTTTCTTT
NA TRBD1 TRBJ1-2 TRBV4-1 CASSQDILGQGAVAF TGCGCCAGCAGCCAAGATATTCTGGGACAGGGCGCGGTAGCCTTC
NA NA TRBJ1-3 TRBV21-1 CASSSPRGRQGIGTIYF TGTGCCAGCAGCTCCCCCAGGGGACGACAGGGGATAGGTACCATATATTTT
once NA TRBJ1-2 TRBV2 CASSGGADYGYTF TGTGCCAGCAGTGGAGGAGCGGACTATGGCTACACCTTC
few NA TRBJ1-2 TRBV28 CASSVSGSPSYGYTF TGTGCCAGCAGTGTTTCAGGTTCCCCATCCTATGGCTACACCTTC
NA NA TRBJ1-3 TRBV30 CAFLIQAGHTIYF TGTGCCTTTCTAATACAGGCGGGGCACACCATATATTTT
NA TRBD1 TRBJ1-2 TRBV11-2 CASSLVQGAGGYTF TGTGCCAGCAGCTTAGTACAGGGGGCCGGGGGCTACACCTTC
NA NA TRBJ1-2 TRBV6-5 CASSSQGNYGYTF TGTGCCAGCAGTTCTCAGGGTAACTATGGCTACACCTTC
few NA TRBJ2-7 TRBV6-4 CASSEGDSYEQYF TGTGCCAGCAGTGAGGGAGACTCCTACGAGCAGTACTTC
NA NA TRBJ1-2 TRBV6-4 CATRGDLGGYTF TGTGCCACCCGGGGGGACCTCGGTGGCTACACCTTC
NA NA TRBJ1-4 TRBV7-2 CASTQMGGPSEKLFF TGTGCCAGCACTCAAATGGGGGGACCGAGTGAAAAACTGTTTTTT
NA NA TRBJ1-6 TRBV7-9 CASSLARAPLHF TGTGCCAGCAGCTTAGCCAGGGCACCCCTCCACTTT
NA NA TRBJ1-1 TRBV6-5 CASTHGKGNSEAFF TGTGCCAGCACTCACGGCAAGGGGAACTCTGAAGCTTTCTTT
NA TRBD1 TRBJ1-4 TRBV9 CASSPTDRPNEKLFF TGTGCCAGCAGCCCAACGGACAGGCCTAATGAAAAACTGTTTTTT
NA TRBD1 TRBJ1-3 TRBV7-6 CASSLAGTGGNTIYF TGTGCCAGCAGCCTTGCCGGGACAGGTGGAAACACCATATATTTT
NA NA TRBJ1-1 TRBV7-8 CASSLYAVRMGGLGTEAFF TGTGCCAGCAGCTTATATGCGGTCAGAATGGGGGGGCTGGGAACTGAAGCTTTCTTT
NA NA TRBJ2-5 TRBV18 CASSTTLEETQYF TGTGCCAGCTCAACTACCCTCGAAGAGACCCAGTACTTC
NA NA TRBJ2-7 TRBV9 CASSVGGGGMDYEQYF TGTGCCAGCAGCGTAGGAGGGGGCGGGATGGACTACGAGCAGTACTTC